This TCR beta chain appears in the sequencing data of a study of T cells in Graves' hyperthyroidism and ophthalmopathy. Points on this clonotype: As yet, its antigen is unknown.

Template material for amplifying TCR beta CDR3 regions consisted of RNA transcripts. HTBI primers drove first-round RT-PCR of the TCR CDR3. TCRdb independently ran MiXCR on the multiplex PCR reads; one entry per CDR3 protein. The sample records hundreds of thousands of distinct CDR3 sequences, just under 45% being singletons. Each diagnosis drew on symptoms, thyroxine, TRAb, thyroid ultrasound and orbital computed tomography findings. Study results and limitations: The model's output predicted ophthalmopathy at a median of around 6.9 months prior to onset.

The CDR3 is 16 amino acids. V was clipped by 4 bases and J by 5 bases; unmatched bases: 6. Germline V CDR1 and CDR2: LNHDA, SQIVND (reference sequence). The chain links TRBV19 to TRBJ2-5, with TRBD2 identical over 14 bases. The specimen sequenced was peripheral blood or thyroid tissue (not recorded which). This clonotype originated in an adult man with Graves' disease, either hyperthyroidism or ophthalmopathy (not recorded which). The CDR3 here is CASSRAGLAGVETQYF. The CDR3 nucleotides read TGTGCCAGTAGTAGGGCGGGACTAGCGGGAGTTGAGACCCAGTACTTC.